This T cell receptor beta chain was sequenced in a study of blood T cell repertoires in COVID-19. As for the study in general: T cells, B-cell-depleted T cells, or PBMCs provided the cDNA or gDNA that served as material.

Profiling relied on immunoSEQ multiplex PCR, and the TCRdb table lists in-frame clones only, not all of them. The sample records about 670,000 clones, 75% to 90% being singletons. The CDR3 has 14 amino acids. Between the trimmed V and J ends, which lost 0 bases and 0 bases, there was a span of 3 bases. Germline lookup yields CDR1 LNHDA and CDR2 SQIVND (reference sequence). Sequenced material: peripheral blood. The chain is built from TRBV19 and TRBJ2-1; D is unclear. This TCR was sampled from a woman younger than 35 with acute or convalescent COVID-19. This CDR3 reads CASSIDYSYNEQFF. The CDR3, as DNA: TGTGCCAGTAGTATAGACTACTCCTACAATGAGCAGTTCTTC. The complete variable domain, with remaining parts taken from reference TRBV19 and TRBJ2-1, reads DGGITQSPKYLFRKEGQNVTLSCEQNLNHDAMYWYRQDPGQGLRLIYYSQIVNDFQKGDIAEGYSVSREKKESFPLTVTSAQKNPTAFYLCASSIDYSYNEQFFGPGTRLTVL.